This T cell receptor (beta chain) was sequenced in a study of OX40 agonist ivuxolimab in advanced cancers. Whole-study context: Treatment of patients was with ivuxolimab, an agonistic anti-OX40 (CD134) antibody. Patients were dosed intravenously with ivuxolimab at 0.01 to 10 mg/kg every 2 weeks. Aged roughly 20 to 85 with a mean of approximately 60 years, they were 75% to 85% male.

About this clone itself: As yet, its antigen is unknown.

Study-level findings and limits: A proportion of nonresponders additionally exhibited low normalized T-cell clonal expansion.

Sequencing was performed with immunoSEQ multiplex PCR; in TCRdb, only in-frame clones are kept and a portion is missing. The table shows tens of thousands of clones, with roughly nine tenths occurring only once. This receptor was obtained from an adult with an advanced solid tumor such as melanoma, head and neck, liver or kidney cancer. Sequences were derived from CD4+ or CD8+ T cells sorted from blood, sampled in a trial of the OX40 agonist ivuxolimab.

The CDR3 DNA follows: TGCAGTGCTACTTGGACGAGGAGAGCTTTCTTT. Its protein is CSATWTRRAFF. The V call is TRBV20-1, the J call TRBJ1-1, with D unresolved. In germline, CDR1 is DFQATT, CDR2 SNEGSKA (reference sequence). Trimming removed 4 bases from V and 10 bases from J, with 13 bases in between. The CDR3 totals 11 residues.